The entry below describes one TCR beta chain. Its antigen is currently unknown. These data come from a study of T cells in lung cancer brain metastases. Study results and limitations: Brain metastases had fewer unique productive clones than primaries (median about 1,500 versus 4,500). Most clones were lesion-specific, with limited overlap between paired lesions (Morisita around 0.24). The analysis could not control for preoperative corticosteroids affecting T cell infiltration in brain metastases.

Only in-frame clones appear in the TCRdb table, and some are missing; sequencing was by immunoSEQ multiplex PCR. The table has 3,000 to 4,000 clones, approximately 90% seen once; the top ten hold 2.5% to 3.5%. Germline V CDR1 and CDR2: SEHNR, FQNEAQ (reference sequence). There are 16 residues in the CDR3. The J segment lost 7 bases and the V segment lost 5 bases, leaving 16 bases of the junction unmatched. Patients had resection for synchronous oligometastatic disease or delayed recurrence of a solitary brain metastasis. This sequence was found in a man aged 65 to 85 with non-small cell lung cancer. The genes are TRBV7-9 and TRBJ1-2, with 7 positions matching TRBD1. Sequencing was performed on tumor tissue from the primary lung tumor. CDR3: CASSPDLVWDSRGYTF. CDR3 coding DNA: TGTGCCAGCAGCCCTGACCTGGTCTGGGACAGCCGTGGCTACACCTTC.